This TCR beta chain was identified in a study of T cells after somatic rescue of genetic block. The data were produced by immunoSEQ multiplex PCR, yet TCRdb's version contains in-frame clones alone and is incomplete. Here the sample spans about 16,000 clones, 72% being singletons. Germline V gene sequence: CDR1 SEHNR, CDR2 FQNEAQ (reference sequence). The CDR3 sequence is 12 residues long. V was trimmed by 9 bases and J by 2 bases, leaving 11 bases between them. This TCR was recovered from a boy aged 10-17 years. Sequencing input: peripheral blood mononuclear cells (PBMCs). V is TRBV7-9 and J is TRBJ2-7, with a tentative D call TRBD2 (5 bases). The CDR3 DNA follows: TGTGCCAGTTCTCCGGGAACCTACGAGCAGTACTTC. Its translation is CASSPGTYEQYF.